A single count supports the clone carrying this TCR beta chain. This record belongs to a study of blood T cell repertoires in COVID-19. Repertoires were generated with immunoSEQ multiplex PCR, while TCRdb's copy carries only in-frame clones and drops some. The table lists 400,000 to 550,000 clones, 87% of them singletons. Losses at the gene ends were 4 bases for V and 7 bases for J; bases not matched to a gene: 10. From germline, CDR1 is KGHSH and CDR2 LQKENI. CDR3 length: 16 amino acids. Grouping used clinical history reported by participants in a survey and questionnaire. Sequencing was performed on PBMCs or T cells enriched from blood (not recorded which). The receptor was derived from a woman younger than 30 with acute COVID-19. The chain joins TRBV18 to TRBJ2-1, with 10 bases fitting TRBD2. The CDR3 bases are TGTGCCAGCTCACAGGTAGCGGGAGGCCCGGTGAATGAGCAGTTCTTC. It is translated as CASSQVAGGPVNEQFF.